Detailed here is one TCR beta chain. Its target is not known. The PCR made use of 60 Vbeta and 13 Jbeta primers. Profiled with immunoSEQ multiplex PCR; TCRdb holds only in-frame clones, not every one. The repertoire consists of about 220,000 clones, with over 80% occurring once and the leading ten covering roughly 0.71%. This sample is part of a study of cytomegalovirus exposure and HLA in healthy donors. For the study at large: Among around 400 genotyped donors, about 80% fell in the Caucasian-associated ancestry cluster.

CDR1 and CDR2 from the germline V gene are SGDLS and YYNGEE. V lost 3 bases to trimming and J lost 1 base; unmatched junction nucleotides: 7. The CDR3 totals 17 residues. General study findings and limits: At a 0.05 false discovery rate, a later analysis found 18,000 or so TCR beta sequences to be associated with HLA alleles. The authors considered a cluster of highly shared sequence variants likely to be a sequencing artifact.

This receptor was obtained from a boy aged 2 to 10 in good health and CMV-seronegative. The gene calls are TRBV9 and TRBJ2-2; TRBD1 aligns across 9 bases. Sequenced sample: PBMCs. The CDR3 DNA follows: TGTGCCAGCAGCGACGGGGACAGGGCCCGGAACACCGGGGAGCTGTTTTTT. Protein sequence: CASSDGDRARNTGELFF.